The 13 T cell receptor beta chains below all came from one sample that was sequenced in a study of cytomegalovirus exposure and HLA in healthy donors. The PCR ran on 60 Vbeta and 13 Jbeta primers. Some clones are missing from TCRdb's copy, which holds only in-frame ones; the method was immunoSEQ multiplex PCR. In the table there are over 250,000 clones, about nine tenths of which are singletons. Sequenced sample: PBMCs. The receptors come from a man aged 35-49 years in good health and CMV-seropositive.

The CDR3 loop reads CASSSFSGSLYNEQFF. The DNA of the CDR3 is TGCGCCAGCAGCTCATTTAGCGGGAGTCTCTACAATGAGCAGTTCTTC. This chain joins TRBV5-1 and TRBJ2-1; 9 bases are shared with TRBD2. CDR3 length: 16 residues. CDR1 and CDR2 (germline): SGHRS, YFSETQ. J lost 3 bases, V lost 3 bases, and 7 bases had no gene match.

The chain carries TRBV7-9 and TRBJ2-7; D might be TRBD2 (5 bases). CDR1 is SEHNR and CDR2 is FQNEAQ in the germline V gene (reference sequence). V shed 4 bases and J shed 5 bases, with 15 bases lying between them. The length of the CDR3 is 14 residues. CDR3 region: CASSSWAHGDEQYF. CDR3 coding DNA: TGTGCCAGCAGCTCGTGGGCCCACGGGGACGAGCAGTACTTC. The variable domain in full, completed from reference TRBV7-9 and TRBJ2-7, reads DTGVSQNPRHKITKRGQNVTFRCDPISEHNRLYWYRQTLGQGPEFLTYFQNEAQLEKSRLLSDRFSAERPKGSFSTLEIQRTEQGDSAMYLCASSSWAHGDEQYFGPGTRLTVT.

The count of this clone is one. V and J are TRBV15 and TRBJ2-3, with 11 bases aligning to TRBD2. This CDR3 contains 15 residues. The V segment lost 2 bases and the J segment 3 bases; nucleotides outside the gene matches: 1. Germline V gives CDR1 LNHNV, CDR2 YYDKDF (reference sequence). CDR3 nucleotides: TGTGCCACCAGCAGAAGGACTAGCGGGACAGATACGCAGTATTTT. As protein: CATSRRTSGTDTQYF. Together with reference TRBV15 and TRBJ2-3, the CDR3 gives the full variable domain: DAMVIQNPRYQVTQFGKPVTLSCSQTLNHNVMYWYQQKSSQAPKLLFHYYDKDFNNEADTPDNFQSRRPNTSFCFLDIRSPGLGDTAMYLCATSRRTSGTDTQYFGPGTRLTVL.

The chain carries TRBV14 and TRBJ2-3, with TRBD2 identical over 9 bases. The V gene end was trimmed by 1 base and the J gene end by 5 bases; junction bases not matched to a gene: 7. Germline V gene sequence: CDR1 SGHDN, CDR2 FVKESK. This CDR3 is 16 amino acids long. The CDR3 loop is CASSQVFSGSGDTQYF. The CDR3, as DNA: TGTGCCAGCAGCCAAGTTTTTAGCGGGAGTGGAGATACGCAGTATTTT.

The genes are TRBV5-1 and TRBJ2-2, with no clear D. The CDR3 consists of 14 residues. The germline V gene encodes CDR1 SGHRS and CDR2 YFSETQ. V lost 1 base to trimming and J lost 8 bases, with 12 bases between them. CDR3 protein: CASSLSSAGGELFF. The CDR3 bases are TGCGCCAGCAGCTTGAGCTCAGCCGGGGGGGAGCTGTTTTTT.

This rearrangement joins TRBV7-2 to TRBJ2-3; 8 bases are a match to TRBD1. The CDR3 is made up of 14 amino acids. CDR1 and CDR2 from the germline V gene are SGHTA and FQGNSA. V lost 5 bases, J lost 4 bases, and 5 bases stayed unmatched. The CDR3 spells CASSLRTGPDTQYF. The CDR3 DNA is TGTGCCAGCAGCCTACGGACAGGGCCAGATACGCAGTATTTT.

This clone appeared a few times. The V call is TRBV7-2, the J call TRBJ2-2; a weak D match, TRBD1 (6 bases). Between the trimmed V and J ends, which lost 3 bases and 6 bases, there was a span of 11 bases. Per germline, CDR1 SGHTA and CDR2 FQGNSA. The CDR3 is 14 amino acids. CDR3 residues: CASSFGRGPGELFF. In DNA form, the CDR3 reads TGTGCCAGCAGCTTCGGCAGGGGACCCGGGGAGCTGTTTTTT.

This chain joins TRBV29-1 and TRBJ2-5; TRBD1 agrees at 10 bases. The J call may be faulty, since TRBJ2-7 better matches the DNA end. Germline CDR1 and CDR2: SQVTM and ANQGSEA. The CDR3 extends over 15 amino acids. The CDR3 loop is CSVAGSGTGAYEQYF. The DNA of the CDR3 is TGCAGCGTCGCCGGTTCCGGGACAGGGGCCTACGAGCAGTACTTC.

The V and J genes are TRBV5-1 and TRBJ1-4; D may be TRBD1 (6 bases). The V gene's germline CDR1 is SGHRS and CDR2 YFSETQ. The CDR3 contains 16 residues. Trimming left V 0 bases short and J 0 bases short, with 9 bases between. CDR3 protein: CASSLGEGATNEKLFF. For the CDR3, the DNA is TGCGCCAGCAGCTTGGGAGAGGGGGCAACTAATGAAAAACTGTTTTTT.

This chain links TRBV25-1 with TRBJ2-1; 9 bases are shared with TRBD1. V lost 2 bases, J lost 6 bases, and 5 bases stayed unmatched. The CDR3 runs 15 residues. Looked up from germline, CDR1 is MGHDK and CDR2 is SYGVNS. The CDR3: CASSEGLGQGNEQFF. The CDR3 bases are TGTGCCAGCAGTGAAGGTCTGGGACAGGGCAATGAGCAGTTCTTC.

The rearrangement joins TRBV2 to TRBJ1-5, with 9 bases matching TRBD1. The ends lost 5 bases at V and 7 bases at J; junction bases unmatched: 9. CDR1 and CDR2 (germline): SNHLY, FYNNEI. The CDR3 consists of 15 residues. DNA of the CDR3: TGTGCCAGCAGTTTCGGGACAGGGAGGGGGCAGCCCCAGCATTTT. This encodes CASSFGTGRGQPQHF.

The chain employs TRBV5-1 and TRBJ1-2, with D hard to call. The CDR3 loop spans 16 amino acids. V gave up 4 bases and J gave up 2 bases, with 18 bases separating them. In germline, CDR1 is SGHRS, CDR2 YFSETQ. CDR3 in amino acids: CASSTLPQILNYGYTF. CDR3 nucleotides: TGCGCCAGCAGCACCCTGCCACAGATCCTCAACTATGGCTACACCTTC.

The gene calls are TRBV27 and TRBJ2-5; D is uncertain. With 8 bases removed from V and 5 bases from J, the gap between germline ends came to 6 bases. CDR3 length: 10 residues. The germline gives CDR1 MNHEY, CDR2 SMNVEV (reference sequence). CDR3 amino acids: CASGDETQYF. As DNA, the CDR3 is TGTGCCAGCGGAGATGAGACCCAGTACTTC.